These T cell receptor beta chains were read from a single sample in a study of response to subunit inactivated influenza vaccine. Each CDR3 protein gets one entry after TCRdb re-called the RT-PCR reads with MiXCR. The data contain hundreds of thousands of distinct CDR3 sequences, about 15% of them singletons. The starting material was PBMCs from blood, obtained about 13 days after vaccination. These receptors all stem from a man over 45 who received an inactivated influenza vaccine. The CDR3 runs from the conserved cysteine through the conserved F or W. D genes are given only for firm matches. The size entry is marked missing in some rows and otherwise reads once, few, many or a size class.

>NA|NA|TRBJ2-3|17|TRBV12-3/TRBV12-4
CASSLGLWRTSTDTQYF
TGTGCCAGCAGTTTAGGGCTTTGGAGAACTAGCACAGATACGCAGTATTTT
>NA|NA|TRBJ2-3|13|TRBV30
CACSQGFVDTQYF
TGTGCCTGTTCCCAGGGTTTTGTGGATACGCAGTATTTT
>NA|NA|TRBJ2-1|15|TRBV6-4
CASTRYRELENEQFF
TGTGCCAGCACTCGTTACAGGGAGTTGGAGAATGAGCAGTTCTTC
>NA|NA|TRBJ2-7|14|TRBV5-1
CASSWIGPNYEQYF
TGCGCCAGCAGCTGGATTGGGCCCAACTACGAGCAGTACTTC
>once|TRBD1|TRBJ1-6|16|TRBV19
CASSTAGGGLYSPLHF
TGTGCCAGTAGTACTGCAGGGGGTGGACTTTATTCACCCCTCCACTTT
>few|TRBD1|TRBJ1-1|16|TRBV11-3
CASSLPPQGATTVTFF
TGTGCCAGCAGCCTCCCCCCCCAGGGGGCCACAACGGTGACTTTCTTT
>few|TRBD2|TRBJ2-1|16|TRBV20-1
CSARARLAGVGNEQFF
TGCAGTGCTAGAGCCAGACTAGCGGGGGTTGGGAATGAGCAGTTCTTC
>NA|NA|TRBJ2-3|15|TRBV6-5
CASSYKVDSTDTQYF
TGTGCCAGCAGTTACAAGGTCGATAGCACAGATACGCAGTATTTT
>many|NA|TRBJ2-7|13|TRBV20-1
CSDKTVSSYEQYF
TGCAGCGATAAGACAGTGAGCTCCTACGAGCAGTACTTC
>many|TRBD1|TRBJ1-1|18|TRBV4-1
CASSQVVRDRGMNTEAFF
TGCGCCAGCAGCCAAGTCGTCCGGGACAGGGGGATGAACACTGAAGCTTTCTTT
>NA|TRBD2|TRBJ2-1|15|TRBV7-9
CASSKLAGGWNEQFF
TGTGCCAGCAGCAAACTAGCGGGAGGTTGGAATGAGCAGTTCTTC
>NA|NA|TRBJ2-4|14|TRBV20-1
CSARTQAGGNIQYF
TGCAGTGCTAGGACCCAAGCGGGCGGAAACATTCAGTACTTC
>few|NA|TRBJ2-2|14|TRBV7-2
CASRYLGGTGELFF
TGTGCCAGCAGGTACCTCGGCGGCACCGGGGAGCTGTTTTTT
>NA|NA|TRBJ2-1|17|TRBV20-1
CSARDLVSYSSYNEQFF
TGCAGTGCTAGAGATCTAGTCAGCTATTCTTCCTACAATGAGCAGTTCTTC
>NA|TRBD2|TRBJ2-3|14|TRBV3-1
CASQLLASTDTQYF
TGTGCCAGCCAACTACTAGCGAGCACAGATACGCAGTATTTT
>few|TRBD1|TRBJ1-4|15|TRBV5-1
CASSSGQGSNEKLFF
TGCGCCAGCAGCTCGGGACAGGGCTCTAATGAAAAACTGTTTTTT
>few|NA|TRBJ2-7|11|TRBV20-1
CSASGFHEQYF
TGCAGTGCTAGTGGTTTCCACGAGCAGTACTTC
>few|NA|TRBJ2-1|13|TRBV29-1
CSVEGGPQGEQFF
TGCAGCGTCGAGGGGGGCCCCCAGGGCGAGCAGTTCTTC
>NA|NA|TRBJ2-7|12|TRBV20-1
CSAVYQGSRKYF
TGCAGTGCTGTTTATCAGGGTAGCCGAAAGTACTTC
>few|NA|TRBJ1-1|13|TRBV11-1
CASSPILRAEAFF
TGTGCCAGCAGCCCAATCCTTCGCGCGGAAGCTTTCTTT
>few|NA|TRBJ1-4|14|TRBV20-1
CSARDKGFREKLFF
TGCAGTGCTAGAGATAAGGGGTTTCGAGAAAAACTGTTTTTT
>NA|TRBD1|TRBJ1-5|17|TRBV5-5
CASRQPGQGASGQPQHF
TGTGCCAGCAGGCAACCGGGACAGGGGGCATCTGGCCAGCCCCAGCATTTT
>NA|NA|TRBJ1-1|14|TRBV24-1
CATSDLLRGFGAFF
TGTGCCACCAGTGATTTGCTTCGGGGGTTTGGAGCTTTCTTT
>few|TRBD2|TRBJ2-1|17|TRBV20-1
CSARGFLAGDLGNEQFF
TGCAGTGCTAGAGGCTTCTTAGCGGGAGACCTCGGCAATGAGCAGTTCTTC
>NA|TRBD1|TRBJ2-5|14|TRBV20-1
CSATTGTGLETQYF
TGCAGTGCTACAACCGGGACAGGGCTGGAGACCCAGTACTTC
>NA|NA|TRBJ2-2|14|TRBV6-5
CASSSRSNTGELFF
TGTGCCAGCAGCTCTCGTTCGAACACCGGGGAGCTGTTTTTT
>NA|NA|TRBJ2-2|14|TRBV5-1
CASSGSPNTGELFF
TGCGCCAGCAGTGGTTCGCCGAACACCGGGGAGCTGTTTTTT
>few|NA|TRBJ2-2|15|TRBV6-1
CASSEFQGYTGELFF
TGTGCCAGCAGTGAATTTCAGGGATACACCGGGGAGCTGTTTTTT
>few|TRBD2|TRBJ2-1|16|TRBV23-1
CASSQGDSGKFYEQFF
TGCGCCAGCAGTCAAGGAGACAGCGGGAAGTTTTATGAGCAGTTCTTC
>NA|TRBD2|TRBJ2-7|15|TRBV6-2/TRBV6-3
CASSTSGRARYEQYF
TGTGCCAGCAGTACTAGCGGGAGGGCCAGGTACGAGCAGTACTTC
>few|TRBD2|TRBJ2-3|18|TRBV27
CASSFGLAGGRRTDTQYF
TGTGCCAGCAGTTTCGGACTAGCGGGGGGGCGCAGGACAGATACGCAGTATTTT
>NA|NA|TRBJ1-6|13|TRBV2
CASQAFENSPLHF
TGTGCCAGCCAAGCATTCGAAAATTCACCCCTCCACTTT
>NA|NA|TRBJ2-5|14|TRBV7-2
CASSLRDPGQTQYF
TGTGCCAGCAGCTTAAGGGATCCAGGTCAGACCCAGTACTTC
>few|NA|TRBJ1-2|14|TRBV20-1
CSARDRQQDYGYTF
TGCAGTGCTAGAGATCGACAGCAGGACTATGGCTACACCTTC
>NA|NA|TRBJ1-1|14|TRBV14
CASSQDYSSTEAFF
TGTGCCAGCAGCCAAGACTACAGCTCTACTGAAGCTTTCTTT
>few|TRBD2|TRBJ2-7|12|TRBV28
CASSPPGGEQYF
TGTGCCAGCAGTCCACCGGGGGGCGAGCAGTACTTC
>few|NA|TRBJ2-3|22|TRBV15
CATSRESPEGPRRVGAKDTQYF
TGTGCCACCAGCAGAGAATCTCCGGAGGGCCCTCGCCGGGTCGGAGCTAAAGATACGCAGTATTTT
>NA|NA|TRBJ1-2|14|TRBV5-5
CASSLLRSPGGYTF
TGTGCCAGCAGCTTGTTACGGAGCCCTGGGGGCTACACCTTC
>few|NA|TRBJ2-2|16|TRBV28
CASSSPVGGGAGELFF
TGTGCCAGCAGTTCCCCGGTCGGGGGCGGTGCCGGGGAGCTGTTTTTT